This section outlines one T cell receptor (beta chain) sequence together with its context. The antigen is unknown. These data belong to a study of post-analysis software for immune sequencing data. After removal of 5 bases from V and 5 bases from J, the junction contained 7 bases not matched to a gene. This CDR3 has 14 residues. The germline V gene encodes CDR1 DFQATT and CDR2 SNEGSKA (reference sequence). Libraries were made from TCR beta cDNA, and they carried unique molecular identifiers. TCRdb fed the PCR reads into MiXCR, producing one record per CDR3 protein. The repertoire holds roughly 730,000 distinct CDR3 sequences, with 25% to 30% as singletons. Findings and caveats of the study: Elevated frequency relative to controls characterized about 5 TRBV segments in patients, TRBV5-6, TRBV5-1 and TRBV20-1 among them. Samples sharing a preparation batch grouped tightly together when assessed by F measure.

The chain employs TRBV20-1 and TRBJ2-1; TRBD1 matches 9 bases. The receptor comes from a girl aged 5-17 years with multiple sclerosis. Sequenced material: blood. The CDR3 region is CSARGDREHNEQFF. The CDR3 DNA follows: TGCAGTGCTCGGGGGGACAGGGAGCACAATGAGCAGTTCTTC.